A selection of T cell receptor beta chains follows, all from one sample in a study of cytomegalovirus exposure and HLA in healthy donors. This table comes from immunoSEQ multiplex PCR, and its TCRdb copy is limited to in-frame clones, with some not included. Altogether tens of thousands of clones are present, 85% to 95% being singletons, with the ten largest covering approximately 1.3%. The specimen was PBMCs. The source is a man aged 18 to 30 in good health and CMV-seropositive. Both conserved end residues are part of each CDR3. The order of the fields is V gene, J gene, D gene, clone size, CDR3 protein, CDR3 DNA. The D gene is left open where the match is weak. Part of the rows lack a size; the others show once, few, many or a class for expanded clones.

V gene: TRBV28; J gene: TRBJ2-7; D gene: TRBD2; clone size: NA; CDR3 protein: CASSLRGGIYEQYF; CDR3 DNA: TGTGCCAGCAGTTTACGGGGGGGAATCTACGAGCAGTACTTC
V gene: TRBV7-9; J gene: TRBJ1-5; D gene: NA; clone size: NA; CDR3 protein: CASSLGTQYSNQPQHF; CDR3 DNA: TGTGCCAGCAGCCTCGGGACACAATATAGCAATCAGCCCCAGCATTTT
V gene: TRBV2; J gene: TRBJ2-3; D gene: TRBD2; clone size: NA; CDR3 protein: CASSEKASGRGDTQYF; CDR3 DNA: TGTGCCAGCAGTGAAAAGGCTAGCGGGAGAGGCGATACGCAGTATTTT
V gene: TRBV5-1; J gene: TRBJ2-2; D gene: TRBD2; clone size: NA; CDR3 protein: CASSLNGGSGAGELFF; CDR3 DNA: TGCGCCAGCAGCTTGAATGGCGGGAGTGGTGCCGGGGAGCTGTTTTTT
V gene: TRBV4-1; J gene: TRBJ2-7; D gene: NA; clone size: NA; CDR3 protein: CASSQGADYEQYF; CDR3 DNA: TGCGCCAGCAGCCAGGGGGCGGACTACGAGCAGTACTTC
V gene: TRBV27; J gene: TRBJ2-7; D gene: TRBD2; clone size: once; CDR3 protein: CASSLSISSGGVIYEQYF; CDR3 DNA: TGTGCCAGCAGTTTATCGATATCTAGCGGGGGTGTCATCTACGAGCAGTACTTC
V gene: TRBV9; J gene: TRBJ1-1; D gene: TRBD1; clone size: NA; CDR3 protein: CASSMGQPTEAFF; CDR3 DNA: TGTGCCAGCAGCATGGGACAGCCCACTGAAGCTTTCTTT
V gene: TRBV9; J gene: TRBJ1-1; D gene: TRBD1; clone size: NA; CDR3 protein: CASSPEGRPPSAPGGTEAFF; CDR3 DNA: TGTGCCAGCAGCCCTGAGGGTCGGCCCCCAAGCGCTCCAGGGGGGACTGAAGCTTTCTTT
V gene: TRBV5-6; J gene: TRBJ2-3; D gene: NA; clone size: NA; CDR3 protein: CASSLSVTSTDTQYF; CDR3 DNA: TGTGCCAGCAGCTTGTCTGTGACTAGCACAGATACGCAGTATTTT
V gene: TRBV5-4; J gene: TRBJ2-3; D gene: NA; clone size: NA; CDR3 protein: CASSLVLPGDTQYF; CDR3 DNA: TGTGCCAGCAGCTTGGTGTTACCGGGGGATACGCAGTATTTT
V gene: TRBV7-3; J gene: TRBJ2-3; D gene: TRBD2; clone size: NA; CDR3 protein: CASSFTTSGGRTDTQYF; CDR3 DNA: TGTGCCAGCAGCTTTACGACTAGCGGGGGGCGGACAGATACGCAGTATTTT
V gene: TRBV7-2; J gene: TRBJ2-7; D gene: NA; clone size: medium-sized; CDR3 protein: CASSLYWPYYEQYF; CDR3 DNA: TGTGCCAGCAGCTTATATTGGCCGTACTACGAGCAGTACTTC
V gene: TRBV19; J gene: TRBJ2-7; D gene: NA; clone size: NA; CDR3 protein: CASSLSGRTYEQYF; CDR3 DNA: TGTGCCAGTAGTTTGTCTGGGAGAACCTACGAGCAGTACTTC
V gene: TRBV6-6; J gene: TRBJ1-5; D gene: TRBD1; clone size: NA; CDR3 protein: CASSSGGDRDQPQHF; CDR3 DNA: TGTGCCAGCAGCTCGGGAGGGGACAGGGATCAGCCCCAGCATTTT
V gene: TRBV7-9; J gene: TRBJ1-6; D gene: TRBD1; clone size: NA; CDR3 protein: CASSSGTGEVPLHF; CDR3 DNA: TGTGCCAGCAGCTCCGGGACAGGGGAGGTCCCCCTCCACTTT
V gene: TRBV27; J gene: TRBJ1-2; D gene: TRBD1; clone size: NA; CDR3 protein: CASSFGQGFGYTF; CDR3 DNA: TGTGCCAGCAGCTTCGGACAGGGTTTTGGCTACACCTTC
V gene: TRBV19; J gene: TRBJ2-5; D gene: TRBD2; clone size: NA; CDR3 protein: CASSMGGKETQYF; CDR3 DNA: TGTGCCAGTAGTATGGGGGGGAAAGAGACCCAGTACTTC
V gene: TRBV2; J gene: TRBJ1-6; D gene: NA; clone size: NA; CDR3 protein: CASSEDRDSYNSPLHF; CDR3 DNA: TGTGCCAGCAGTGAAGACAGGGACTCCTATAATTCACCCCTCCACTTT
V gene: TRBV4-2; J gene: TRBJ2-5; D gene: TRBD2; clone size: NA; CDR3 protein: CASSQVAGGPGETQYF; CDR3 DNA: TGTGCCAGCAGCCAAGTAGCGGGGGGGCCTGGGGAGACCCAGTACTTC
V gene: TRBV29-1; J gene: TRBJ2-1; D gene: TRBD2; clone size: NA; CDR3 protein: CSVAASSGAYNEQFF; CDR3 DNA: TGCAGCGTTGCGGCGTCTAGCGGGGCCTACAATGAGCAGTTCTTC
V gene: TRBV9; J gene: TRBJ2-4; D gene: NA; clone size: NA; CDR3 protein: CASSPGLGGQNIQYF; CDR3 DNA: TGTGCCAGCAGCCCAGGACTGGGGGGGCAAAACATTCAGTACTTC
V gene: TRBV27; J gene: TRBJ2-2; D gene: NA; clone size: NA; CDR3 protein: CASSAVPPWSTGELFF; CDR3 DNA: TGTGCCAGCAGTGCGGTCCCCCCGTGGAGCACCGGGGAGCTGTTTTTT
V gene: TRBV6-5; J gene: TRBJ1-1; D gene: NA; clone size: NA; CDR3 protein: CASSSNRNTEAFF; CDR3 DNA: TGTGCCAGCAGCTCAAACAGGAACACTGAAGCTTTCTTT
V gene: TRBV19; J gene: TRBJ2-1; D gene: TRBD2; clone size: NA; CDR3 protein: CASKNVALAGADEQFF; CDR3 DNA: TGTGCCAGTAAAAATGTCGCACTAGCGGGAGCAGATGAGCAGTTCTTC
V gene: TRBV29-1; J gene: TRBJ2-5; D gene: NA; clone size: NA; CDR3 protein: CSVEPAGGPETQYF; CDR3 DNA: TGCAGCGTTGAGCCCGCCGGGGGACCAGAGACCCAGTACTTC
V gene: TRBV19; J gene: TRBJ1-2; D gene: TRBD1; clone size: NA; CDR3 protein: CASSIQGGGYGYTF; CDR3 DNA: TGTGCCAGTAGTATACAGGGGGGCGGCTATGGCTACACCTTC
V gene: TRBV6-5; J gene: TRBJ2-7; D gene: NA; clone size: NA; CDR3 protein: CASSPRGSPYEQYF; CDR3 DNA: TGTGCCAGCAGTCCCCGCGGCAGCCCCTACGAGCAGTACTTC
V gene: TRBV19; J gene: TRBJ2-3; D gene: TRBD1; clone size: NA; CDR3 protein: CASSIGTGQDTQYF; CDR3 DNA: TGTGCCAGTAGTATAGGGACAGGGCAAGATACGCAGTATTTT
V gene: TRBV11-2; J gene: TRBJ1-4; D gene: NA; clone size: few; CDR3 protein: CASSLGEGREKLFF; CDR3 DNA: TGTGCCAGCAGCTTAGGGGAGGGGAGGGAAAAACTGTTTTTT
V gene: TRBV5-1; J gene: TRBJ2-7; D gene: TRBD2; clone size: NA; CDR3 protein: CASTPTSGSYEQYF; CDR3 DNA: TGCGCCAGCACTCCGACTAGCGGGTCCTACGAGCAGTACTTC
V gene: TRBV9; J gene: TRBJ2-3; D gene: TRBD2; clone size: NA; CDR3 protein: CASSVGSGNPTDTQYF; CDR3 DNA: TGTGCCAGCAGCGTAGGGAGCGGGAACCCCACAGATACGCAGTATTTT
V gene: TRBV5-1; J gene: TRBJ2-7; D gene: NA; clone size: NA; CDR3 protein: CASSLGPGPYEQYF; CDR3 DNA: TGCGCCAGCAGCTTGGGACCAGGCCCTTACGAGCAGTACTTC
V gene: TRBV30; J gene: TRBJ2-4; D gene: NA; clone size: NA; CDR3 protein: CAFSSSYIQYF; CDR3 DNA: TGTGCCTTCTCTTCCAGTTACATTCAGTACTTC
V gene: TRBV9; J gene: TRBJ2-7; D gene: TRBD1; clone size: NA; CDR3 protein: CASSADPGQANYEQYF; CDR3 DNA: TGTGCCAGCAGCGCAGACCCGGGACAGGCTAACTACGAGCAGTACTTC
V gene: TRBV11-3; J gene: TRBJ2-1; D gene: NA; clone size: NA; CDR3 protein: CASSLGGEQFF; CDR3 DNA: TGTGCCAGCAGCTTGGGGGGTGAGCAGTTCTTC
V gene: TRBV2; J gene: TRBJ2-7; D gene: NA; clone size: NA; CDR3 protein: CASSRQFYEQYF; CDR3 DNA: TGTGCCAGCAGTCGACAGTTTTACGAGCAGTACTTC
V gene: TRBV30; J gene: TRBJ1-6; D gene: TRBD1; clone size: once; CDR3 protein: CAWSTTGAFNSPLHF; CDR3 DNA: TGTGCCTGGAGTACGACAGGGGCCTTTAATTCACCCCTCCACTTT
V gene: TRBV2; J gene: TRBJ2-1; D gene: TRBD2; clone size: NA; CDR3 protein: CASSGLEGDNEQFF; CDR3 DNA: TGTGCCAGCAGCGGACTAGAAGGGGACAATGAGCAGTTCTTC
V gene: TRBV7-8; J gene: TRBJ1-3; D gene: TRBD1; clone size: NA; CDR3 protein: CASSPGTVSGNTIYF; CDR3 DNA: TGTGCCAGCAGCCCTGGGACAGTCTCTGGAAACACCATATATTTT
V gene: TRBV5-1; J gene: TRBJ2-7; D gene: TRBD2; clone size: NA; CDR3 protein: CASSLDRGLANASSYEQYF; CDR3 DNA: TGCGCCAGCAGCCTAGACCGGGGACTAGCGAACGCGAGCTCCTACGAGCAGTACTTC
V gene: TRBV5-1; J gene: TRBJ2-7; D gene: NA; clone size: NA; CDR3 protein: CASSLGASYEQYF; CDR3 DNA: TGCGCCAGCAGCTTGGGGGCGTCTTACGAGCAGTACTTC
V gene: TRBV12-5; J gene: TRBJ1-3; D gene: NA; clone size: NA; CDR3 protein: CASAREFSGNTIYF; CDR3 DNA: TGTGCTAGTGCCCGGGAGTTCTCTGGAAACACCATATATTTT
V gene: TRBV5-6; J gene: TRBJ2-1; D gene: NA; clone size: NA; CDR3 protein: CASSFGDNEQFF; CDR3 DNA: TGTGCCAGCAGCTTCGGTGACAATGAGCAGTTCTTC
V gene: TRBV7-9; J gene: TRBJ1-1; D gene: NA; clone size: NA; CDR3 protein: CASSPGTEAFF; CDR3 DNA: TGTGCCAGCAGCCCAGGCACTGAAGCTTTCTTT
V gene: TRBV7-9; J gene: TRBJ2-7; D gene: NA; clone size: NA; CDR3 protein: CASSLSDPDSASYEQYF; CDR3 DNA: TGTGCCAGCAGCTTATCGGACCCGGACAGCGCTTCCTACGAGCAGTACTTC
V gene: TRBV7-9; J gene: TRBJ1-4; D gene: NA; clone size: NA; CDR3 protein: CASSLGVAQGEKLFF; CDR3 DNA: TGTGCCAGCAGCTTAGGGGTGGCACAGGGTGAAAAACTGTTTTTT
V gene: TRBV5-6; J gene: TRBJ1-6; D gene: NA; clone size: once; CDR3 protein: CASSLARDSPLHF; CDR3 DNA: TGTGCCAGCAGCTTGGCCCGGGATTCACCCCTCCACTTT
V gene: TRBV18; J gene: TRBJ2-7; D gene: NA; clone size: NA; CDR3 protein: CASSNRDKNYEQYF; CDR3 DNA: TGTGCCAGCTCAAACCGGGACAAGAATTACGAGCAGTACTTC
V gene: TRBV7-8; J gene: TRBJ1-5; D gene: NA; clone size: NA; CDR3 protein: CASSLAPGGQPQHF; CDR3 DNA: TGTGCCAGCAGCTTAGCGCCAGGCGGGCAGCCCCAGCATTTT
V gene: TRBV4-2; J gene: TRBJ2-7; D gene: NA; clone size: NA; CDR3 protein: CASSRLSGEGAQYEQYF; CDR3 DNA: TGTGCCAGCAGCCGCCTCTCCGGCGAAGGGGCCCAATACGAGCAGTACTTC